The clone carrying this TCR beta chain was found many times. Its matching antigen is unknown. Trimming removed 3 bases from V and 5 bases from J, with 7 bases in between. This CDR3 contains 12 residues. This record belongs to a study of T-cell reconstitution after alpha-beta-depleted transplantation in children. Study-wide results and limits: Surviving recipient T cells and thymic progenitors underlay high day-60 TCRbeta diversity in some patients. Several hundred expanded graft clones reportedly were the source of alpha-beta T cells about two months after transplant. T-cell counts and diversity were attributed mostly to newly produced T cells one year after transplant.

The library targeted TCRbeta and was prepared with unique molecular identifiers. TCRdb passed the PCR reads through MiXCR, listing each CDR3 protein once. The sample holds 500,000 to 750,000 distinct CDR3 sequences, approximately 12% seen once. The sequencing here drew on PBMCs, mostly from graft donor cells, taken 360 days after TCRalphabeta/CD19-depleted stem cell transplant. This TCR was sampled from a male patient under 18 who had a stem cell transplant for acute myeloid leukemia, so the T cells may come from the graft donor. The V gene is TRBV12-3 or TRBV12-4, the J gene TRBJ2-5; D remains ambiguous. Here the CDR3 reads CASSLNPETQYF. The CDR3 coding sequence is TGTGCCAGCAGTTTGAACCCGGAGACCCAGTACTTC.